The TCR beta chain described here comes from a study of low-dose radiotherapy and immunotherapy resistance in tumors. Study-wide background: Cohort 1 patients were irradiated with 0.5 Gy fractions every 2 weeks to 6.5 Gy total.

V gave up 5 bases and J gave up 1 base, with 15 bases separating them. This CDR3 contains 16 residues. TRAV and TRBV primers primed cDNA for both TCRalpha and TCRbeta. With a constant-region primer and a V-primer adapter, TCRs were subjected to 20 PCR cycles of amplification. TCRdb re-analysed the reads in MiXCR, keeping a single row per CDR3 protein. The data contain over 9,500 distinct CDR3 sequences, 50% to 70% of them singletons. V is TRBV12-3 or TRBV12-4 and J is TRBJ1-3; the D is unclear. The receptor was isolated from a human donor with advanced metastatic prostate, ovarian, gallbladder or colorectal cancer (not recorded which). This table probably holds off-target reads from a library built for another chain. The CDR3: CASSPNLQLSGNTIYF. The CDR3 bases are TGTGCCAGCAGTCCAAACTTACAGCTATCTGGAAACACCATATATTTT.